Listed below are T cell receptor beta chains from one sample, sequenced in a study of blood T cell repertoires in COVID-19. Clones were sequenced by immunoSEQ multiplex PCR, and TCRdb holds only the in-frame ones, with some missing. The table shows roughly 130,000 clones, with 84% occurring only once. The sequencing sample was made of PBMCs or T cells enriched from blood (not recorded which). The source of these receptors is a man aged 40-55 years with acute COVID-19. CDR3s leave out the opening cysteine and the closing phenylalanine or tryptophan. Size tells how often a clone was seen (once, few, many) or the class of an expanded clone, and some rows leave it out.

TRBJ2-2,once,11,TRBV11-3,ASSLWSTGELF
TRBJ1-2,-,12,TRBV20-1,SASKDRGHGGYT
TRBJ1-3,-,14,TRBV4-2,ASSQQDRDSGNTIY
TRBJ1-5,-,10,TRBV7-2,ASSFTGQPQH
TRBJ1-5,-,12,TRBV28,ASRRGGRGQPQH
TRBJ1-4,once,15,TRBV18,ASSTNPQGLANEKLF
TRBJ2-1,-,13,TRBV14,ASSGHMSSYNEQF
TRBJ2-7,once,13,TRBV19,ASSIAWASGYEQY
TRBJ2-1,-,13,TRBV19,ASSIGTSGSNEQF
TRBJ1-4,few,10,TRBV28,ASRLGGEKLF
TRBJ2-3,-,14,TRBV19,ASSSRGRQGTDTQY
TRBJ2-3,once,14,TRBV7-9,ASRTSGRPSTDTQY
TRBJ2-1,-,12,TRBV5-4,ASSPALAGNEQF
TRBJ1-2,many,14,TRBV29-1,SVDEVTTGDTYGYT
TRBJ2-1,-,15,TRBV4-3,ASSQSSRDPSYNEQF
TRBJ1-1,-,13,TRBV4-2,ASSKAEGEDTEAF
TRBJ2-7,-,10,TRBV7-9,ASSTGVYEQY
TRBJ2-1,-,12,TRBV5-4,ASSLEIANNEQF
TRBJ1-2,few,15,TRBV4-1,ASSQGPRQGLGYGYT
TRBJ2-5,-,15,TRBV4-1,ASSPSGGLAGGETQY
TRBJ1-5,-,14,TRBV19,ASSIRSRAVSQPQH
TRBJ1-3,-,15,TRBV20-1,SVTERARGFSGNTIY
TRBJ2-5,-,14,TRBV11-2,ASSPSLPPDQETQY
TRBJ1-3,-,14,TRBV4-1,ASSQVQKSSGNTIY
TRBJ2-7,-,14,TRBV18,ASSPLDREPAHEQY
TRBJ1-4,-,11,TRBV27,ASSLSVNEKLF
TRBJ1-4,once,13,TRBV6-2/TRBV6-3,ASSPHRTTNEKLF
TRBJ2-7,-,12,TRBV10-3,AIRGTGTTYEQY
TRBJ2-7,-,13,TRBV2,ASSEWDRGTYEQY
TRBJ1-6,once,11,TRBV5-1,ASTMTGNSPLH
TRBJ1-2,-,12,TRBV19,ASSREGRNYGYT
TRBJ2-1,-,11,TRBV2,ASTQDRNNEQF
TRBJ2-2,-,13,TRBV7-2,ASSRDRGETGELF
TRBJ2-5,-,12,TRBV5-4,ASSLARGGETQY
TRBJ1-6,-,12,TRBV3-1/TRBV3-2,ASSPTSSRSPLH
TRBJ1-3,-,16,TRBV4-1,ASSQDLRVTGGENTIY
TRBJ2-7,-,15,TRBV4-3,ASSQEGFTLAINEQY
TRBJ2-5,-,14,TRBV4-3,ASSHPTGGGQETQY
TRBJ2-7,-,13,TRBV19,ASSKWWGDAYEQY
TRBJ2-7,-,14,TRBV4-2,ASSQDHQRGDYEQY
TRBJ1-2,-,13,TRBV19,ASSIGGRGHRGYT
TRBJ1-4,-,12,TRBV18,ASSQSPGYEKLF
TRBJ1-6,-,13,TRBV10-1,ASSEIWHNNSPLH
TRBJ2-1,-,13,TRBV3-1/TRBV3-2,ASRAGLAGGYEQF
TRBJ2-5,-,13,TRBV30,AWSVRSSEAETQY
TRBJ1-6,-,11,TRBV9,ASSSNFDSPLH
TRBJ2-1,-,11,TRBV11-3,ASSLNNYNEQF
TRBJ2-1,-,10,TRBV10-3,AIGTSGNEQF
TRBJ2-7,-,14,TRBV7-9,ASSLDLAGIPYEQY
TRBJ2-7,-,17,TRBV27,ASSTSGTSGELFSYEQY
TRBJ1-1,-,16,TRBV5-1,ASSLAGQGLGVNTEAF
TRBJ2-1,-,11,TRBV19,ASRRGSYNEQF
TRBJ2-1,-,11,TRBV29-1,SVDRLGRNEQF
TRBJ2-7,few,13,TRBV18,ASSLRQTGEVEQY
TRBJ1-1,once,11,TRBV5-8,ASSLIKLTEAF
TRBJ1-2,-,12,TRBV5-4,ASSHATKNYGYT
TRBJ2-1,-,16,TRBV6-2/TRBV6-3,ASSYVQGASQFYNEQF
TRBJ2-1,-,14,TRBV5-1,ASSLAGTGVGNEQF
TRBJ2-1,-,14,TRBV11-3,ASSPGTSGDYNEQF